This record looks at one T cell receptor (beta chain) sequence and its context. One to two pinch biopsies were taken from the rectum during colonoscopy. Some clones are missing from TCRdb's copy, which holds only in-frame ones; the method was immunoSEQ multiplex PCR. Found here are roughly 16,000 clones, 65% to 75% of them singletons; the top ten hold approximately 3.6%. The data were obtained in a study of pediatric ulcerative colitis. V was cut by 0 bases and J by 0 bases, with 12 bases left in between. The length of the CDR3 is 16 residues. CDR1 is SGHRS and CDR2 is YFSETQ in the germline V gene. The chain couples TRBV5-1 to TRBJ1-1, with TRBD1 as a possible D gene (5 bases). The specimen was gut tissue. The source of this sequence is a girl aged 10 to 17 with moderate ulcerative colitis. CDR3 region: CASSLAQGNMNTEAFF. The CDR3 nucleotides are TGCGCCAGCAGCTTGGCCCAGGGTAACATGAACACTGAAGCTTTCTTT.